This entry concerns a single T cell receptor (beta chain). Profiling relied on immunoSEQ multiplex PCR, and the TCRdb table lists in-frame clones only, not all of them. The profile covers under 15,000 clones, with roughly 80% appearing a single time and approximately 17% taken by the ten largest. The source of the sample is a study of T cell repertoires in ileal Crohn's disease. Documented time point: neoterminal ileum biopsy at postoperative endoscopy, about 6 months after surgery. CDR3 length: 15 residues. Germline CDR1 reads SGHRS; CDR2 reads YFSETQ. V was clipped by 4 bases and J by 1 base; unmatched bases: 5.

This TCR was recovered from an adult with Crohn's disease. The sequenced sample consisted of ileal tissue. The gene calls are TRBV5-1 and TRBJ1-1; 9 nucleotides align to TRBD1. The CDR3 region is CASSLGTGTNTEAFF. The CDR3 region has the DNA TGCGCCAGCAGCCTAGGGACAGGGACGAACACTGAAGCTTTCTTT. Using reference TRBV5-1 and TRBJ1-1 for the parts outside the CDR3, the full variable domain is KAGVTQTPRYLIKTRGQQVTLSCSPISGHRSVSWYQQTPGQGLQFLFEYFSETQRNKGNFPGRFSGRQFSNSRSEMNVSTLELGDSALYLCASSLGTGTNTEAFFGQGTRLTVV.